The following is a T cell receptor (beta chain) sequence with its context. Its antigen remains undetermined. Base-call qualities are not available, and no considerably larger clone is one nucleotide away. These data are taken from a study of cytomegalovirus exposure and HLA in healthy donors (dated by TCRdb to about 2017). As for the study more broadly: A later analysis indicated that the roughly 130 validation repertoires were generated on the platform also employed for the 670 or so repertoires of the first cohort. The aim of the study was to test whether cataloging public T cell receptors could identify signatures of past pathogen exposure. In addition to the first cohort of 666 subjects, a separate validation cohort of 100 to 150 different subjects was used. High-throughput TCR immunosequencing, statistical association of individual TCRs with disease status, and machine learning were combined to predict cytomegalovirus infection status.

Summary of the overall study and its limitations: The authors suggested that the approach could potentially be extended to other disease states and immunological phenotypes. The classifier was reported to diagnose cytomegalovirus status with high specificity and sensitivity in both the original cohort and the validation cohort. The study gave a list of around 170 TCR beta chains associated with cytomegalovirus. A later analysis had no HLA typing for the validation cohort, so co-occurrence there was scored across all 110 or so repertoires. A few of the identified cytomegalovirus-associated TCR beta chains were confirmed in vitro to be specific for cytomegalovirus antigens. In a later analysis, TCRs clustered in the first cohort were found to also tend to co-occur in the roughly 110 validation repertoires, with approximately 95% of cluster scores above 0. While some public TCRs were present in many individuals, most TCR sequences turned up only very rarely across donors.

Trimming leaves V shorter by 7 bases and J shorter by 7 bases, with the junction holding 9 bases beyond the gene matches. Including the terminal cysteine and phenylalanine, the CDR3 comprises 14 residues. Here the CDR3 DNA is all that survives: 42 bases in frame from base 1. CDR1 and CDR2, looked up from the germline V gene (reference sequence), are LNHDA and SQIVND. The donors were included in the validation cohort of over a hundred subjects, a group kept apart from the approximately 700-subject first cohort. Libraries came from the immunoSEQ multiplex PCR assay. Per the authors' processing: A statistical classification framework was built for diagnosing cytomegalovirus status from the catalog of TCR beta chain sequences. Entries here come from immuneACCESS through TCRdb and include only in-frame sequences with V and J called. Some clones fail to appear in such tables; in the studies checked, an unresolved V gene covers under half of the shortfall, and the cause of the remainder is unknown. V, J and clone size are those of that table, while D and trimming were read from the DNA. The sample data list around 190,000 clones, and 85% of these were observed just once. 15% to 20% of the sample comes from the top ten.

The specimen was PBMCs. In this chain, TRBV19 is recombined with TRBJ2-4; 8 central bases correspond to TRBD1. This sequence was found in a man aged 18-30 years in good health and CMV-seropositive. In nucleotides, the sequence is TGTGCCAGTACGGTCGGGACAGGCGAGAACATTCAGTACTTC. It specifies CASTVGTGENIQYF. Supplemented by the reference TRBV19 and TRBJ2-4 proteins around the CDR3, the complete variable domain is DGGITQSPKYLFRKEGQNVTLSCEQNLNHDAMYWYRQDPGQGLRLIYYSQIVNDFQKGDIAEGYSVSREKKESFPLTVTSAQKNPTAFYLCASTVGTGENIQYFGAGTRLSVL.